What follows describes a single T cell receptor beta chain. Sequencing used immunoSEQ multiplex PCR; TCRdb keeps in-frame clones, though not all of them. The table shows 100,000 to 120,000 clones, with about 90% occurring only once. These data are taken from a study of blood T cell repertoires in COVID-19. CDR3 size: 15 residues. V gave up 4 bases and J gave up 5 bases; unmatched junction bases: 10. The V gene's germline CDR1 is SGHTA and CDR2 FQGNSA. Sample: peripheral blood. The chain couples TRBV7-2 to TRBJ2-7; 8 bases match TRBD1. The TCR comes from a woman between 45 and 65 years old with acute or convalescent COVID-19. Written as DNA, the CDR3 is TGTGCCAGCAGCTCGAGTCGTCCAGGGGGCGACGAGCAGTACTTC. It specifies CASSSSRPGGDEQYF. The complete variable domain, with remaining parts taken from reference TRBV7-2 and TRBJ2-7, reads GAGVSQSPSNKVTEKGKDVELRCDPISGHTALYWYRQSLGQGLEFLIYFQGNSAPDKSGLPSDRFSAERTGGSVSTLTIQRTQQEDSAVYLCASSSSRPGGDEQYFGPGTRLTVT.